These 16 T cell receptor beta chains were sequenced from one sample in a study of T cell responses to AZD1222 COVID-19 vaccine. Repertoires were generated with immunoSEQ multiplex PCR, while TCRdb's copy carries only in-frame clones and drops some. The table records 150,000 to 200,000 clones, about 92% of them present only once. Sequenced here: peripheral blood, sampled on day 0 of AZD1222 vaccination. The source is an adult in good health.

This clone was seen a single time. The gene calls are TRBV24-1 and TRBJ1-1; 8 nucleotides align to TRBD1. The CDR3 sequence is 14 residues long. Losses at the gene ends were 4 bases for V and 5 bases for J; bases not matched to a gene: 5. In germline, CDR1 is KGHDR, CDR2 SFDVKD. CDR3 DNA: TGTGCCACCAGTGACAGCACAGGGGGAACTGAAGCTTTCTTT. Its protein product is CATSDSTGGTEAFF.

The chain uses TRBV4-1 and TRBJ1-5, with a possible D match to TRBD1 (6 bases). The CDR3 is 15 amino acids. Germline-derived CDR1 and CDR2 are MGHRA and YSYEKL. V was shortened by 2 bases and J by 0 bases, with 8 bases between the two germline ends. CDR3 nucleotides: TGCGCCAGCAGCCAATACAGGGATAGCAATCAGCCCCAGCATTTT. Amino acids: CASSQYRDSNQPQHF.

V is TRBV9 and J is TRBJ1-1; 7 bases line up with TRBD1. J was trimmed by 7 bases and V by 3 bases; bases with no gene match: 6. The CDR3 runs 13 residues. The germline gives CDR1 SGDLS, CDR2 YYNGEE. The CDR3 protein is CASSAQGGLEAFF. The CDR3 nucleotides read TGTGCCAGCAGCGCGCAGGGGGGGCTTGAAGCTTTCTTT.

The count of this clone is one. This rearrangement joins TRBV11-3 to TRBJ2-3; 8 nucleotides line up with TRBD2. With V trimmed by 3 bases and J by 4 bases, 9 bases remained unmatched. This CDR3 has 16 residues. Looked up from germline, CDR1 is SGHNT and CDR2 is YENEEA. The CDR3 coding sequence is TGTGCCAGCAGCTTGTTGTCGGGAGGGCGGGCAGATACGCAGTATTTT. Its translation is CASSLLSGGRADTQYF.

The genes are TRBV7-8 and TRBJ1-1; TRBD1 might be the D (6 bases). CDR1 and CDR2 (germline): SGHVS, FQNEAQ. The V gene lost 5 bases and the J gene lost 0 bases, with 16 bases spanning the gap. CDR3 length: 16 residues. In DNA form, the CDR3 reads TGTGCCAGCAGCCCGCAGGGGCCGCTAATGAACACTGAAGCTTTCTTT. It codes for CASSPQGPLMNTEAFF.

This chain connects TRBV10-3 to TRBJ2-7; 10 nucleotides match TRBD1. V was pared by 2 bases and J by 4 bases, with 5 bases of the junction left unmatched. Germline CDR1 is ENHRY and CDR2 is SYGVKD. The CDR3 has 15 residues. The CDR3 reads CAISERTGGMYEQYV. The CDR3 DNA reads as TGTGCCATCAGTGAGCGGACAGGGGGGATGTACGAGCAGTACGTC.

The J gene is TRBJ1-5, the V gene TRBV28; D may be TRBD1 (5 bases). This CDR3 comprises 17 residues. Trimming took 8 bases from V and 2 from J, leaving 22 bases between them. From germline, CDR1 is MDHEN and CDR2 SYDVKM. The chain's CDR3 is CASFARKGRGGNQPQHF. CDR3 bases: TGTGCCAGCTTTGCCAGGAAGGGAAGAGGGGGCAATCAGCCCCAGCATTTT.

This rearrangement joins TRBV27 to TRBJ2-2, with D maybe TRBD2 (6 bases). CDR1 is MNHEY and CDR2 is SMNVEV in the germline V gene (reference sequence). This CDR3 has 18 amino acids. Trimming cost V 2 bases and J 5 bases, with 21 bases left between them. The DNA for the CDR3 is TGTGCCAGCAGTTTAGGAAAGAACAGGCGGGAAAGAACCGGGGAGCTGTTTTTT. Its translation: CASSLGKNRRERTGELFF.

This sequence joins TRBV11-2 and TRBJ1-1; D perhaps matches TRBD1 (6 bases). Germline CDR1 SGHAT, CDR2 FQNNGV. The CDR3 sequence is 13 residues long. V lost 4 bases, J lost 1 base, and 7 bases lay in between. The CDR3: CASSSDRNTEAFF. The CDR3 DNA reads TGTGCCAGCAGCTCGGACAGGAACACTGAAGCTTTCTTT.

The rearrangement links TRBV2 to TRBJ2-5; 11 nucleotides line up with TRBD2. This CDR3 is built from 15 residues. Germline V CDR1 and CDR2: SNHLY, FYNNEI. The V gene end was trimmed by 6 bases and the J gene end by 7 bases; junction bases not matched to a gene: 10. The CDR3 DNA reads TGTGCCAGCAGGGCACTAGCGGGAGCGTCCTGGACCCAGTACTTC. It is translated as CASRALAGASWTQYF.

The J gene is TRBJ1-5, the V gene TRBV19, with a weak D call TRBD1 (5 bases). The V end lost 5 bases, the J end lost 4 bases, and 9 bases lay between the germline ends. CDR3 length equals 13 residues. In germline, CDR1 is LNHDA, CDR2 SQIVND (reference sequence). The CDR3 spells CASSPDKNQPQHF. CDR3 DNA: TGTGCCAGTAGTCCGGACAAGAATCAGCCCCAGCATTTT. Together with reference TRBV19 and TRBJ1-5, the CDR3 gives the full variable domain: DGGITQSPKYLFRKEGQNVTLSCEQNLNHDAMYWYRQDPGQGLRLIYYSQIVNDFQKGDIAEGYSVSREKKESFPLTVTSAQKNPTAFYLCASSPDKNQPQHFGDGTRLSIL.

The CDR3 DNA sequence: TGTGCCAGCAGCTCTGGGACAGGGACCAACACTGAAGCTTTCTTT. It yields the protein CASSSGTGTNTEAFF. The chain is built from TRBV2 and TRBJ1-1, with 9 bases lining up with TRBD1. The germline CDR1 and CDR2 sequences are SNHLY and FYNNEI. Losses at the gene ends were 6 bases for V and 2 bases for J; bases not matched to a gene: 7. This CDR3 contains 15 residues.

The CDR3 DNA reads TGTGCCAGCAGTTACCCCGGGACAGGGTCCTATGGCTACACCTTC. Its translation is CASSYPGTGSYGYTF. The chain uses TRBV6-8 and TRBJ1-2; the match to TRBD1 covers 9 bases. V was clipped by 2 bases and J by 4 bases; unmatched bases: 5. The length of the CDR3 is 15 residues. From germline, CDR1 is MNHGY and CDR2 SAAAGT.

The rearrangement joins TRBV7-9 to TRBJ1-4; TRBD1 agrees at 7 bases. Germline V CDR1 and CDR2: SEHNR, FQNEAQ (reference sequence). This CDR3 is 15 amino acids long. With V trimmed by 0 bases and J by 6 bases, 4 bases remained unmatched. CDR3 region: CASSLAGRGDEKLFF. Here the CDR3 DNA reads TGTGCCAGCAGCTTAGCGGGCAGGGGGGATGAAAAACTGTTTTTT.

The chain has TRBV11-2 and TRBJ2-1, with a weak D call TRBD2 (5 bases). CDR3 length equals 12 residues. The V end lost 4 bases, the J end lost 7 bases, and 8 bases lay between the germline ends. Germline loops: CDR1 SGHAT, CDR2 FQNNGV. The CDR3 sequence is CASSYEGNEQFF. The CDR3 region has the DNA TGTGCCAGCAGCTACGAGGGTAATGAGCAGTTCTTC.

This chain uses TRBV5-4 with TRBJ2-7; 11 bases are shared with TRBD1. Germline CDR1 is SGHNT and CDR2 is YYREEE (reference sequence). The CDR3 is 14 residues long. V shed 4 bases, J shed 5 bases, and the junction held 5 bases outside the gene matches. CDR3 in amino acids: CASSPGQGVHEQYF. The CDR3 nucleotides read TGTGCCAGCAGCCCGGGACAGGGGGTCCACGAGCAGTACTTC.